This T cell receptor (beta chain) was retrieved from a study of T cells in Graves' hyperthyroidism and ophthalmopathy. Study results and caveats: Patients with ophthalmopathy were separated from those with stable hyperthyroidism by a 13 V-J model. Blood also held most thyroid clonotypes expanded beyond 0.001. In validation, the model predicted ophthalmopathy. These predictions came a median around 5.9 months before onset.

Trimming took 2 bases from V and 4 from J, leaving 15 bases between them. The germline CDR1 and CDR2 sequences are SGHRS and YFSETQ. The CDR3 sequence is 15 residues long. TCR beta CDR3 sequences were amplified from RNA transcripts. Researchers ran a first-round RT-PCR on the TCR CDR3 using the HTBI primer set. TCRdb itself ran the multiplex PCR reads through MiXCR, one entry per CDR3 protein. The sample has around 300,000 distinct CDR3 sequences, 14% seen once. Patients between 18 and 65 years old had hyperthyroidism, newly diagnosed and lasting under 2 months. As concerns this clonotype: Its matching antigen is unknown.

This sequence was found in a woman aged 25-40 years with Graves' hyperthyroidism. The rearrangement uses TRBV5-1 and TRBJ1-1; perhaps TRBD1 as D (6 bases). The sequenced material came from blood. The CDR3 DNA reads as TGCGCCAGCAGCTTAAAACAGGGAGGTGGCACTGAAGCTTTCTTT. It yields the protein CASSLKQGGGTEAFF.